This T cell receptor (beta chain) was identified in a study of untreated major depressive disorder. Study conclusions and caveats: Generalizability is limited by the comparatively small study sample.

Libraries were prepared by immunoSEQ multiplex PCR; TCRdb keeps only in-frame clonotypes and omits some of them. This table has just over 20,000 clones, over 80% appearing once. Note on this clone: Its antigen is currently unknown.

About 96% CD4+ purity was typical by flow cytometry. The material sequenced was CD4+ T cells from PBMCs. The clonotype was recovered from a man aged 30 to 45 in good health.

The CDR3 protein is CASSKIRESKNTEAFF. The CDR3 DNA follows: TGTGCCAGCAGCAAAATAAGGGAAAGCAAGAACACTGAAGCTTTCTTT. The chain joins TRBV21-1 to TRBJ1-1. TRBV21-1 is a listed pseudogene. The CDR3 consists of 16 residues.